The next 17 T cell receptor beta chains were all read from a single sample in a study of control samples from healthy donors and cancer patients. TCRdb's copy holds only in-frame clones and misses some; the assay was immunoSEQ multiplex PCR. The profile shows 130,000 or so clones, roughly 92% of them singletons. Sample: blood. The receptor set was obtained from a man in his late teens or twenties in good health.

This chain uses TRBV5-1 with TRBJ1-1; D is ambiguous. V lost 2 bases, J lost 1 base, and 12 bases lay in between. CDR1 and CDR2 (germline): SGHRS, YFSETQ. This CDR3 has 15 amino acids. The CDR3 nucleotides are TGCGCCAGCAGCTTAGAGGTACCGACGAACACTGAAGCTTTCTTT. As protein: CASSLEVPTNTEAFF.

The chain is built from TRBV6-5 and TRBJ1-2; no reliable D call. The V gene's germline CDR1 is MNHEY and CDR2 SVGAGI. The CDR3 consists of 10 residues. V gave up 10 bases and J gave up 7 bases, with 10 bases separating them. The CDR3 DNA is TGTGCCACCCTCTTCTCTGGCTACACCTTC. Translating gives CATLFSGYTF.

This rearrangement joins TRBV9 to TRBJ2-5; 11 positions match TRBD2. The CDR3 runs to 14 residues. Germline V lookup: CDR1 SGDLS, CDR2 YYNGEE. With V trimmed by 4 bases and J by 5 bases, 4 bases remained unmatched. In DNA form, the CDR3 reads TGTGCCAGCAGCCCTCGACTAGCGGGGGAGACCCAGTACTTC. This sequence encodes CASSPRLAGETQYF. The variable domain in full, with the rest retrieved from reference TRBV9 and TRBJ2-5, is DSGVTQTPKHLITATGQRVTLRCSPRSGDLSVYWYQQSLDQGLQFLIQYYNGEERAKGNILERFSAQQFPDLHSELNLSSLELGDSALYFCASSPRLAGETQYFGPGTRLLVL.

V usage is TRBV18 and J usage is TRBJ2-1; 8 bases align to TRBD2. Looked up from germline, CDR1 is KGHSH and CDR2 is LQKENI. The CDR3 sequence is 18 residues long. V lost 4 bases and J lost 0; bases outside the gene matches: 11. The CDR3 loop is CASSRRLAGKSSYNEQFF. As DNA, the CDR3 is TGTGCCAGCTCACGAAGGCTAGCGGGCAAGAGCTCCTACAATGAGCAGTTCTTC.

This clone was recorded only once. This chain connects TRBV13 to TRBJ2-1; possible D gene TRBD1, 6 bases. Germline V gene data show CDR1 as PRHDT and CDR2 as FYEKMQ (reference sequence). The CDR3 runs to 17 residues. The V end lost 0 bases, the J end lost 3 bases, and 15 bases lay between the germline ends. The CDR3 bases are TGTGCCAGCAGCTTAGGACAGGGAGCCGCCATCTACAATGAGCAGTTCTTC. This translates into CASSLGQGAAIYNEQFF. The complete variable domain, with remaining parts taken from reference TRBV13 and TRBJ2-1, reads AAGVIQSPRHLIKEKRETATLKCYPIPRHDTVYWYQQGPGQDPQFLISFYEKMQSDKGSIPDRFSAQQFSDYHSELNMSSLELGDSALYFCASSLGQGAAIYNEQFFGPGTRLTVL.

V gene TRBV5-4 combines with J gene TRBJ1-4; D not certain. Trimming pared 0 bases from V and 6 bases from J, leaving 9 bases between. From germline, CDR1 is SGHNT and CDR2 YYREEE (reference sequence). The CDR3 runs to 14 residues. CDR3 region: CASSLEAADEKLFF. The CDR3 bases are TGTGCCAGCAGCTTGGAGGCTGCGGATGAAAAACTGTTTTTT.

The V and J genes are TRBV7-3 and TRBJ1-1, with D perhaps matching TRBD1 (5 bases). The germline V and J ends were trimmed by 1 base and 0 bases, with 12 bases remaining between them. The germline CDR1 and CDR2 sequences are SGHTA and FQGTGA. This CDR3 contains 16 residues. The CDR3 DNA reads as TGTGCCAGCAGCTTAATCCCAGGACACTTGAACACTGAAGCTTTCTTT. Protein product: CASSLIPGHLNTEAFF.

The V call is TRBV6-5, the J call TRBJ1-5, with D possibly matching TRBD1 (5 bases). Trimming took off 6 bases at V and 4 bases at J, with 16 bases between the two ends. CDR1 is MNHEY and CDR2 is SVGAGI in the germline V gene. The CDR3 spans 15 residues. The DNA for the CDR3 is TGTGCCAGCAGGCAACCGGGACGGACAAATCAGCCCCAGCATTTT. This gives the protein CASRQPGRTNQPQHF.

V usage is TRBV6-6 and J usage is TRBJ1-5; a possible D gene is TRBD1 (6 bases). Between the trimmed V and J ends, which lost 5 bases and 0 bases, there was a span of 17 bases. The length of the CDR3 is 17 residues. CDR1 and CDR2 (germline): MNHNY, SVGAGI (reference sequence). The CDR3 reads CASSRWFTGNSNQPQHF. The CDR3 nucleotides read TGTGCCAGCAGTCGGTGGTTCACAGGGAATAGCAATCAGCCCCAGCATTTT.

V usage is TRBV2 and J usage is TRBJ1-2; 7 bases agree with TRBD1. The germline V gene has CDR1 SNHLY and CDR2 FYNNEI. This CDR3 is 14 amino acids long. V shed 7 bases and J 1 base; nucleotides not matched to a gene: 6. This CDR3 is CASTINRGNYGYTF. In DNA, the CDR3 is TGTGCCAGCACCATCAACAGGGGTAACTATGGCTACACCTTC. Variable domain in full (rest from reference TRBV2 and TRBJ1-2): EPEVTQTPSHQVTQMGQEVILRCVPISNHLYFYWYRQILGQKVEFLVSFYNNEISEKSEIFDDQFSVERPDGSNFTLKIRSTKLEDSAMYFCASTINRGNYGYTFGSGTRLTVV.

CDR3 loop: CSVYGGLENIQYF. The CDR3 DNA reads TGCAGCGTTTATGGGGGCCTCGAAAACATTCAGTACTTC. The chain is built from TRBV29-1 and TRBJ2-4; D perhaps matches TRBD1 (6 bases). The CDR3 loop spans 13 amino acids. Trimming shortened V by 5 bases and J by 5 bases, and 13 bases separated the two germline ends. Germline CDR1 is SQVTM and CDR2 is ANQGSEA.

CDR3 region: CASSLRASTDTQYF. As DNA, the CDR3 is TGCGCCAGCAGCTTGAGAGCTAGCACAGATACGCAGTATTTT. The chain has TRBV5-1 and TRBJ2-3, with D unclear. Germline-derived CDR1 and CDR2 are SGHRS and YFSETQ. V gave up 1 base and J gave up 0 bases, with 6 bases separating them. The CDR3 totals 14 residues.

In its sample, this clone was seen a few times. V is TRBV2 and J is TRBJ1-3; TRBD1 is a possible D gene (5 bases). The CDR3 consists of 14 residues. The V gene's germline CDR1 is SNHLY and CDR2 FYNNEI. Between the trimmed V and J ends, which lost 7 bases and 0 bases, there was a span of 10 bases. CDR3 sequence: CASKTGYSGNTIYF. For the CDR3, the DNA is TGTGCCAGCAAAACAGGCTACTCTGGAAACACCATATATTTT. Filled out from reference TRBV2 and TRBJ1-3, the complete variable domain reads EPEVTQTPSHQVTQMGQEVILRCVPISNHLYFYWYRQILGQKVEFLVSFYNNEISEKSEIFDDQFSVERPDGSNFTLKIRSTKLEDSAMYFCASKTGYSGNTIYFGEGSWLTVV.

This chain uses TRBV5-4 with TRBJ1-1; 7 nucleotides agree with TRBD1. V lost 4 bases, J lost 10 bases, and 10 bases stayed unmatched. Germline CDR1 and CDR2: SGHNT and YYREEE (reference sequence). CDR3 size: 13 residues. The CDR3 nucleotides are TGTGCCAGCAGCCTCGACAGGGTTCTGGCAGCTTTCTTT. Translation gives CASSLDRVLAAFF.

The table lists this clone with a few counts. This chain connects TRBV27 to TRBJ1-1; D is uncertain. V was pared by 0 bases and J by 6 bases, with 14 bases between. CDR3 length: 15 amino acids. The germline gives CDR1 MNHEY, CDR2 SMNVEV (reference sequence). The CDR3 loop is CASSLSGVKSPEAFF. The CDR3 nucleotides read TGTGCCAGCAGTTTATCTGGGGTAAAGAGCCCTGAAGCTTTCTTT.

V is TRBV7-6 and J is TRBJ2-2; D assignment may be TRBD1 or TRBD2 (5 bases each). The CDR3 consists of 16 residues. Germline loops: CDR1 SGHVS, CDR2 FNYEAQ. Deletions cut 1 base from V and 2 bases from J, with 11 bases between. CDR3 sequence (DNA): TGTGCCAGCAGCTTAGAGTGGGGGAGTAACACCGGGGAGCTGTTTTTT. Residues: CASSLEWGSNTGELFF.

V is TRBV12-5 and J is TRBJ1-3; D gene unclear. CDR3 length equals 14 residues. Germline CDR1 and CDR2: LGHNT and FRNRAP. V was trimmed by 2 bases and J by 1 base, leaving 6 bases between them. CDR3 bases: TGTGCTAGTGGTTTGTCTGGGTCTGGAAACACCATATATTTT. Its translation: CASGLSGSGNTIYF.